This T cell receptor (beta chain) was recorded in a study of T cell repertoires in cytomegalovirus infection. TCRdb re-called the reads with MiXCR, one entry per CDR3 protein. The data show 740,000 or so distinct CDR3 sequences, approximately 34% seen once. The CDR3 runs 14 residues. V lost 4 bases and J 5 bases, leaving 13 bases between the germline ends. The germline gives CDR1 SGHKS, CDR2 YYEKEE (reference sequence). The receptor was derived from a human donor in good health (CMV status not recorded). Some clones in this sample may be carry-over from other donors' samples. V usage is TRBV5-5 and J usage is TRBJ1-5; D call uncertain. Sample: PBMCs. The CDR3 DNA sequence: TGTGCCAGCAGCCATCCCGGGGATGATCAGCCCCAGCATTTT. The encoded protein is CASSHPGDDQPQHF.